The 2 T cell receptor beta chains listed next were all sequenced from one sample in a study of cytomegalovirus exposure and HLA in healthy donors. Use of 60 Vbeta and 13 Jbeta primers characterized the PCR. This table comes from immunoSEQ multiplex PCR, and its TCRdb copy is limited to in-frame clones, with some not included. The sample has around 99,000 clones, roughly 80% seen once. Sequencing input: PBMCs. The source is a woman aged 50 to 60 in good health and CMV-seropositive.

In nucleotides, the CDR3 is TGTGCCAGCAGACTCCTAGCGGGAGCGAGAGGCGAGCAGTACTTC. Encoded protein: CASRLLAGARGEQYF. V and J are TRBV7-8 and TRBJ2-7, with 10 bases aligning to TRBD2. The CDR3 extends over 15 amino acids. With V trimmed by 6 bases and J by 6 bases, 11 bases remained unmatched. The germline gives CDR1 SGHVS, CDR2 FQNEAQ.

The V gene is TRBV5-1, the J gene TRBJ1-4; 7 positions match TRBD1. V shed 0 bases, J shed 6 bases, and the junction held 5 bases outside the gene matches. Germline CDR1 is SGHRS and CDR2 is YFSETQ. The CDR3 length is 15 residues. This CDR3 reads CASSLGQGSDEKLFF. The DNA for the CDR3 is TGCGCCAGCAGCTTGGGACAGGGTTCAGATGAAAAACTGTTTTTT.